This TCR beta chain was observed in a study of T cells in localized non-small cell lung cancer. This clone turned up a few times. Using immunoSEQ multiplex PCR, the repertoire was profiled, and TCRdb retains in-frame clones only, with some absent. The sample contains 2,000 to 2,500 clones, less than 30% of which appear only once. Looked up from germline, CDR1 is SGHTA and CDR2 is FQGNSA. CDR3 length: 14 residues. V shed 5 bases and J shed 5 bases, with 12 bases lying between them. Sequenced here: normal lung tissue next to the tumor, sampled before any cancer treatment. The clonotype originates from a man aged 40 to 70 with stage I lung adenocarcinoma. V is TRBV7-2 and J is TRBJ1-4; D is uncertain. The CDR3 DNA follows: TGTGCCAGCAGCAGTAGTAGGTTGAATGAAAAACTGTTTTTT. It encodes CASSSSRLNEKLFF.